Below, 15 T cell receptor beta chains from the same sample are listed, as sequenced in a study of response to subunit inactivated influenza vaccine. MiXCR, applied by TCRdb to the RT-PCR reads, yields one record per CDR3 protein. The sample lists 450,000 to 700,000 distinct CDR3 sequences, 12% to 15% occurring once. This specimen was PBMCs from blood, taken 11 to 12 days after vaccination. Every receptor here comes from a man aged 50 to 60 who received an inactivated influenza vaccine.

This clonotype was counted a single time. The J gene is TRBJ2-2, the V gene TRBV12-3 or TRBV12-4, with D unresolved. Trimming removed 2 bases at V and 10 bases at J, with 11 bases between. This CDR3 contains 13 residues. The CDR3 region has the DNA TGTGCCAGCAGTTTAAATACGGGCGAGGAGCTGTTTTTT. Protein sequence: CASSLNTGEELFF.

This chain links TRBV7-2 with TRBJ2-1; D is uncertain. Trimming pared 0 bases from V and 8 bases from J, leaving 8 bases between. Germline V CDR1 and CDR2: SGHTA, FQGNSA. The CDR3 is made up of 13 amino acids. The CDR3 sequence is CASSLAKGDEQFF. The CDR3 DNA is TGTGCCAGCAGCTTAGCGAAGGGCGATGAGCAGTTCTTC.

The rearrangement links TRBV6-1 to TRBJ1-5; 7 bases agree with TRBD1. Per the germline V gene, CDR1 is MNHNS and CDR2 is SASEGT. V lost 8 bases, J lost 1 base, and 11 bases stayed unmatched. This CDR3 spans 16 amino acids. CDR3 DNA: TGTGCCAGCGGAACAAACAGGGGAGTGAGCAATCAGCCCCAGCATTTT. Translating gives CASGTNRGVSNQPQHF.

There are a few counts of this clonotype. J is TRBJ2-3 and V is TRBV3-1; tentative D call: TRBD2 (5 bases). From germline, CDR1 is LGHDT and CDR2 YNNKEL (reference sequence). The CDR3 totals 17 residues. V dropped 2 bases and J dropped 4 bases, with 19 bases sitting between them. CDR3: CASSQRVFSGRADTQYF. CDR3 DNA: TGTGCCAGCAGCCAAAGGGTCTTCAGCGGTCGTGCAGATACGCAGTATTTT.

This chain joins TRBV6-1 and TRBJ2-3; 8 bases agree with TRBD1. This CDR3 spans 14 amino acids. The germline CDR1 and CDR2 sequences are MNHNS and SASEGT. Unmatched junction bases numbered 4, after V lost 6 bases and J lost 2 bases. The CDR3, as DNA: TGTGCCAGCAGCAGGGGGCTTAACACAGATACGCAGTATTTT. As protein: CASSRGLNTDTQYF.

The rearrangement links TRBV20-1 to TRBJ2-3, with TRBD2 matching over 7 bases. V shed 6 bases, J shed 0 bases, and the junction held 12 bases outside the gene matches. The CDR3 is made up of 16 amino acids. From germline, CDR1 is DFQATT and CDR2 SNEGSKA (reference sequence). The DNA for the CDR3 is TGCAGTGCCTGCCCTACTAGCGATCCTAGCACAGATACGCAGTATTTT. This gives the protein CSACPTSDPSTDTQYF.

The V call is TRBV20-1, the J call TRBJ2-3; 11 bases map to TRBD2. V lost 6 bases, J lost 3 bases, and 8 bases stayed unmatched. This CDR3 spans 15 amino acids. Germline CDR1 reads DFQATT; CDR2 reads SNEGSKA (reference sequence). The CDR3, as DNA: TGCAGTGCCGCTACTAGCGGGAGTTTTACAGATACGCAGTATTTT. Translated, it gives CSAATSGSFTDTQYF.

This clonotype turned up a few times. This sequence joins TRBV28 and TRBJ2-7; 7 bases map to TRBD2. The junction had 8 bases not matched to a gene; V was cut back by 4 bases and J by 5 bases. Per the germline V gene, CDR1 is MDHEN and CDR2 is SYDVKM. CDR3 length equals 14 residues. The CDR3 DNA is TGTGCCAGCAGTTCGTCGACTAGCCCCAACGAGCAGTACTTC. Protein sequence: CASSSSTSPNEQYF.

This clonotype was seen a few times. The chain joins TRBV20-1 to TRBJ2-1; 8 bases line up with TRBD1. Germline lookup yields CDR1 DFQATT and CDR2 SNEGSKA (reference sequence). V shed 5 bases, J shed 2 bases, and the junction held 5 bases outside the gene matches. The CDR3 runs 14 residues. The CDR3 DNA is TGCAGTGCTTCCGGGACAGGTACCTACAATGAGCAGTTCTTC. It is translated as CSASGTGTYNEQFF.

This clonotype was counted between two and nine times. V usage is TRBV15 and J usage is TRBJ2-2; the D gene is possibly TRBD2 (6 bases). The V end was cut by 6 bases, the J end by 9 bases, with 14 bases between. CDR3 length: 13 residues. Germline V CDR1 and CDR2: LNHNV, YYDKDF (reference sequence). The chain's CDR3 is CATSNYGGRELFF. In nucleotides, the CDR3 is TGTGCCACCAGTAATTACGGGGGAAGGGAGCTGTTTTTT. Supplemented by reference TRBV15 and TRBJ2-2, the full variable domain reads DAMVIQNPRYQVTQFGKPVTLSCSQTLNHNVMYWYQQKSSQAPKLLFHYYDKDFNNEADTPDNFQSRRPNTSFCFLDIRSPGLGDTAMYLCATSNYGGRELFFGEGSRLTVL.

This clonotype was picked up a small number of times. V is TRBV4-2 and J is TRBJ2-3; TRBD2 is a possible D gene (6 bases). Germline CDR1 reads LGHNA; CDR2 reads YNFKEQ. V was clipped by 4 bases and J by 0 bases, with 20 bases between them. This CDR3 is 18 amino acids long. The CDR3: CASSPSFAGGSSTDTQYF. For the CDR3, the DNA is TGTGCCAGCAGCCCAAGCTTTGCTGGGGGGTCTAGCACAGATACGCAGTATTTT.

This chain uses TRBV7-3 with TRBJ2-2; 11 nucleotides align to TRBD2. The ends lost 4 bases at V and 7 bases at J; junction bases unmatched: 5. Germline CDR1 and CDR2: SGHTA and FQGTGA. CDR3 length: 15 residues. The CDR3 sequence: CASSSLAGAGGELFF. The CDR3 coding sequence is TGTGCCAGCAGCTCACTAGCGGGAGCTGGCGGGGAGCTGTTTTTT. Full variable domain (rest looked up from reference TRBV7-3 and TRBJ2-2): GAGVSQTPSNKVTEKGKYVELRCDPISGHTALYWYRQSLGQGPEFLIYFQGTGAADDSGLPNDRFFAVRPEGSVSTLKIQRTERGDSAVYLCASSSLAGAGGELFFGEGSRLTVL.

This clonotype has more than one count but fewer than ten. The chain recombines TRBV20-1 with TRBJ2-7, with no clear D. V gave up 4 bases and J gave up 3 bases, with 10 bases separating them. The germline CDR1 and CDR2 sequences are DFQATT and SNEGSKA (reference sequence). CDR3 length equals 12 residues. CDR3 protein: CSANWGNYEQYF. In DNA form, the CDR3 reads TGCAGTGCTAACTGGGGAAACTACGAGCAGTACTTC.

There are a few counts of this clonotype. The chain couples TRBV7-3 to TRBJ2-7, with D possibly TRBD2 on 6 matching bases. Per the germline V gene, CDR1 is SGHTA and CDR2 is FQGTGA. This CDR3 region has 14 residues. V lost 5 bases, J lost 0 bases, and 11 bases lay in between. CDR3: CASSETGLSYEQYF. CDR3 nucleotides: TGTGCCAGCAGCGAAACGGGACTCTCCTACGAGCAGTACTTC.

V gene TRBV7-2 combines with J gene TRBJ2-5; 8 nucleotides match TRBD1. CDR1 SGHTA and CDR2 FQGNSA come from the germline V gene. After removal of 6 bases from V and 1 base from J, the junction contained 7 bases not matched to a gene. The CDR3 is 15 amino acids. CDR3 sequence reads: CASSPTGAIQETQYF. Written as DNA, the CDR3 is TGTGCCAGCAGTCCGACAGGGGCGATCCAAGAGACCCAGTACTTC.